Following are 3 T cell receptor beta chains from one sample sequenced in a study of persistence of HIV-infected CD4 T cells. Their recognized antigens are unknown. The libraries were made with immunoSEQ version 4 in survey mode. Produced via immunoSEQ multiplex PCR; TCRdb's table is partial and in-frame only. The sample has 50,000 to 65,000 clones, 70% to 75% seen once. Cells were stimulated with overlapping HIV-1 Gag 15-mer peptides. CD40L-negative CD69-negative CD45RO-high memory CD4+ T cells were sorted as populations depleted of antigen-responding cells. The sequences come from CD4+ T cells sorted from PBMCs after roughly 17-hour stimulation, collected from a patient who received antiretroviral therapy. These receptors were taken from an adult man with HIV who was CMV-seropositive.

This chain uses TRBV28 with TRBJ1-5, with D uncertain. In germline, CDR1 is MDHEN, CDR2 SYDVKM. The CDR3 runs to 15 residues. V gave up 4 bases and J gave up 0 bases, with 10 bases separating them. CDR3 sequence reads: CASSSDLPSNQPQHF. The CDR3 coding sequence is TGTGCCAGCAGTTCTGATTTACCTAGCAATCAGCCCCAGCATTTT.

This chain joins TRBV10-2 and TRBJ2-7, with D perhaps TRBD1 (6 bases). The CDR3 consists of 16 residues. Germline CDR1 and CDR2: WSHSY and SAAADI. V lost 2 bases and J lost 2, with 16 bases in between. CDR3 sequence: CASSETSGTQTYEQYF. The CDR3 region has the DNA TGCGCCAGCAGTGAGACGTCCGGGACACAGACCTACGAGCAGTACTTC.

The chain employs TRBV6-1 and TRBJ2-1; D uncertain. The CDR3 covers 16 residues. Trimming pared 0 bases from V and 0 bases from J, leaving 9 bases between. The germline V gene encodes CDR1 MNHNS and CDR2 SASEGT. Written as DNA, the CDR3 is TGTGCCAGCAGTGAAGCGGGTTGGAGCTCCTACAATGAGCAGTTCTTC. Translated: CASSEAGWSSYNEQFF.